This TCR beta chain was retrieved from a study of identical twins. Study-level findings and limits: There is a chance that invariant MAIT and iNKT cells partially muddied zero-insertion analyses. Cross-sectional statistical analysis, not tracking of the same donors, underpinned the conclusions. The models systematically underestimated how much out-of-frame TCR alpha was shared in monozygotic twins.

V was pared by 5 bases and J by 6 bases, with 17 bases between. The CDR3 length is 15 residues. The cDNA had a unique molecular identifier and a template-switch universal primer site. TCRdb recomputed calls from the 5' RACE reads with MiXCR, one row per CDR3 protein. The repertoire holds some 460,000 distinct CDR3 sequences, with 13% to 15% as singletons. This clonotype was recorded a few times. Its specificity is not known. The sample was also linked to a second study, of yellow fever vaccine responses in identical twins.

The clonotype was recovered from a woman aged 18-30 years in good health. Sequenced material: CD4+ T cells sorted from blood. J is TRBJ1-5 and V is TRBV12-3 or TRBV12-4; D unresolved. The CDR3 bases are TGTGCCAGCAGTCCCCCCTTAATAGTGGGTCAGCCCCAGCATTTT. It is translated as CASSPPLIVGQPQHF.